This T cell receptor (beta chain) was captured by sequencing in a study of shared clonotypes between healthy human individuals. General observations from the study: Generation probability values for non-shared clonotypes were lower than those for clonotypes shared by all four donors.

With respect to this clone: Its matching antigen is unknown.

In the sorted-subset replicate PCRs, 200 ng DNA, 25,000 to 30,000 T cell genomes, was used. Sequenced by immunoSEQ multiplex PCR; TCRdb stores in-frame clones only, minus some. The table includes about 590,000 clones, 95% to 96% detected once. Terminally differentiated effector memory CD45RA+ cells were excluded from the naive CD8 cells, which were CD45RO-negative and positively selected for CCR7. The sequence came from a woman under 40 in good health. Sequenced material: naive CD8+ T cells sorted from blood.

The CDR3 DNA follows: TGTGCCAGCAGCTTAATCGGCGAGCAGTACTTC. Its translation is CASSLIGEQYF. The chain links TRBV7-9 to TRBJ2-7; D call uncertain. V shed 2 bases and J shed 6 bases, with 5 bases lying between them. This CDR3 comprises 11 residues. Germline V gives CDR1 SEHNR, CDR2 FQNEAQ (reference sequence).